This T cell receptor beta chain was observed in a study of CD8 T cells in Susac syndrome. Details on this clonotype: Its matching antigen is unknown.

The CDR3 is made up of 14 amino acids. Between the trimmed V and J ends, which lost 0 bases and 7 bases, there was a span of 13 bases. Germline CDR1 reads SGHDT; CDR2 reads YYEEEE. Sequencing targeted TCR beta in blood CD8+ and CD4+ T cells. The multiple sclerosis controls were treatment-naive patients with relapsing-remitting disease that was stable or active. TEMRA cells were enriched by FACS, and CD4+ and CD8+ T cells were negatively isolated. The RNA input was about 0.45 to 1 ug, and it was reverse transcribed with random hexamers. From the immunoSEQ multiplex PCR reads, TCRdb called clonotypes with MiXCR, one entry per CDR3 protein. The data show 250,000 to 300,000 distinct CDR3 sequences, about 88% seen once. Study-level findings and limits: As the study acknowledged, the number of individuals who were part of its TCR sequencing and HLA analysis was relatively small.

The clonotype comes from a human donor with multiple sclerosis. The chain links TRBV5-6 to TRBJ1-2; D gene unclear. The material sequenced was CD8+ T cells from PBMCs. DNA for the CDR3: TGTGCCAGCAGCTTGGTAACCGGGTCCGGTGGCTACACCTTC. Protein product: CASSLVTGSGGYTF.